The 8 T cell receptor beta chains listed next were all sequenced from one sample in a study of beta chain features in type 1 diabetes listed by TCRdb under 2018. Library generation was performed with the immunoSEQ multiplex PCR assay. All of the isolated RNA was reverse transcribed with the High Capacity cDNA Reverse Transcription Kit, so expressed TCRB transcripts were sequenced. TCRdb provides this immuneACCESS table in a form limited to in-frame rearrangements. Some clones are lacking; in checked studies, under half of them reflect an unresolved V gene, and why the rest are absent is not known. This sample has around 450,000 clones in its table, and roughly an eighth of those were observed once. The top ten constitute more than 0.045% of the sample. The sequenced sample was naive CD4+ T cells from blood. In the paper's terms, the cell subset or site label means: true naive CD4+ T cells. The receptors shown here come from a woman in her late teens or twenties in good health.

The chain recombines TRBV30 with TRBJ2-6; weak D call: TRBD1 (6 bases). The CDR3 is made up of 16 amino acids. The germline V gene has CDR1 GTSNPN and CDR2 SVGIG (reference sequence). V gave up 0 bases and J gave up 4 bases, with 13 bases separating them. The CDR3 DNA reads TGTGCCTGGAGTGTGAGGGGGAGAGGCGGGGCCAACGTCCTGACTTTC. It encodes CAWSVRGRGGANVLTF.

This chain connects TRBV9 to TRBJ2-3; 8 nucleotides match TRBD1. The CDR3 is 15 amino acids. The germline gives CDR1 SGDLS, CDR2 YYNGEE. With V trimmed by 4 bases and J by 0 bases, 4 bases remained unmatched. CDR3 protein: CASSPWTGSTDTQYF. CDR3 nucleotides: TGTGCCAGCAGCCCATGGACAGGGAGCACAGATACGCAGTATTTT. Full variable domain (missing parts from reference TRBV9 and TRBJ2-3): DSGVTQTPKHLITATGQRVTLRCSPRSGDLSVYWYQQSLDQGLQFLIQYYNGEERAKGNILERFSAQQFPDLHSELNLSSLELGDSALYFCASSPWTGSTDTQYFGPGTRLTVL.

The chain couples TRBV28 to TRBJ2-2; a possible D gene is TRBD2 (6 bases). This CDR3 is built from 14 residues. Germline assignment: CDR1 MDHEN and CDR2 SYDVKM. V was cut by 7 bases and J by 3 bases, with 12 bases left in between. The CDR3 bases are TGTGCCAGCACCCCCGGAGGGTACACCGGGGAGCTGTTTTTT. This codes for CASTPGGYTGELFF. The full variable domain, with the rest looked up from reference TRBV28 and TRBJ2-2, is DVKVTQSSRYLVKRTGEKVFLECVQDMDHENMFWYRQDPGLGLRLIYFSYDVKMKEKGDIPEGYSVSREKKERFSLILESASTNQTSMYLCASTPGGYTGELFFGEGSRLTVL.

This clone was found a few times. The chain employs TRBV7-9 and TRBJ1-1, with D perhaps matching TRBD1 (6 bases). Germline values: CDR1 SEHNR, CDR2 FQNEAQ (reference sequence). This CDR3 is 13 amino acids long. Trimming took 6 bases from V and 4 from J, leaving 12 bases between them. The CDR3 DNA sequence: TGTGCCAGCAGGGGCTGGGGGGCCACTGAAGCTTTCTTT. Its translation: CASRGWGATEAFF.

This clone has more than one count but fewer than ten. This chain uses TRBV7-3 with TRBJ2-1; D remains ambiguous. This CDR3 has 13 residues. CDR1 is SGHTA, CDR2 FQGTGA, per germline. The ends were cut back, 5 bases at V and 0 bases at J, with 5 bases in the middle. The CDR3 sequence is CASSRYSYNEQFF. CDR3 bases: TGTGCCAGCAGCCGGTACTCCTACAATGAGCAGTTCTTC.

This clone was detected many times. CDR3 loop: CASYYRTGSYEQYF. As DNA, the CDR3 is TGTGCCAGCTACTACCGGACAGGGAGCTACGAGCAGTACTTC. The chain recombines TRBV21-1 with TRBJ2-7; the D segment call TRBD1 is taken from the table without a DNA check. TRBV21-1 is flagged as a pseudogene. The CDR3 loop spans 14 amino acids.

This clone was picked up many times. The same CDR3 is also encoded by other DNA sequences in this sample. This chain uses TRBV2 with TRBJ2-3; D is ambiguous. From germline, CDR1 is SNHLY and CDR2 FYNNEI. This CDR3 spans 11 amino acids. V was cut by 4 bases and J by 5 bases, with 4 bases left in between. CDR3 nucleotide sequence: TGTGCCAGCAGTGCGAGAGATACGCAGTATTTT. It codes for CASSARDTQYF.

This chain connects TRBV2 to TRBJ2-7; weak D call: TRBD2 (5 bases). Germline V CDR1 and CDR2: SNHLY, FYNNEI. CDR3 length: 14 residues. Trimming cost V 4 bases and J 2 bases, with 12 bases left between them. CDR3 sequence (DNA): TGTGCCAGCAGTGTTCCCTGGAGGACCTACGAGCAGTACTTC. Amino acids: CASSVPWRTYEQYF.